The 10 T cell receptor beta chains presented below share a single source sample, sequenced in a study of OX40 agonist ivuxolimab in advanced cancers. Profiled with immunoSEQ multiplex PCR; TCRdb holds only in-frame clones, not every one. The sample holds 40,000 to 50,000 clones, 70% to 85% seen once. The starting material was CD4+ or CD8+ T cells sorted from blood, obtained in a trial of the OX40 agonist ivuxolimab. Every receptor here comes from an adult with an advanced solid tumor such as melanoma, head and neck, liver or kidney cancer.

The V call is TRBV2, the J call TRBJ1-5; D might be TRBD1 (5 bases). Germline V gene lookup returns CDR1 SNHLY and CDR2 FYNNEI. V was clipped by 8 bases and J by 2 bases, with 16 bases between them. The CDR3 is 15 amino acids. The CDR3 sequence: CASAPFPGGNQPQHF. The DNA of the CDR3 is TGTGCCAGCGCCCCCTTCCCGGGGGGCAATCAGCCCCAGCATTTT.

The CDR3 spells CAWSVRGGQNRDTEAFF. The CDR3 DNA reads TGTGCCTGGAGTGTACGAGGGGGGCAGAACAGGGACACTGAAGCTTTCTTT. This chain joins TRBV30 and TRBJ1-1; D might be TRBD1 (6 bases). The V gene lost 0 bases and the J gene lost 3 bases, with 20 bases spanning the gap. The V gene's germline CDR1 is GTSNPN and CDR2 SVGIG (reference sequence). CDR3 length: 17 amino acids.

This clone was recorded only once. The CDR3 DNA reads as TGTGCCAGCAGTTACTCCTTGAATGGCTACACCTTC. Amino acids: CASSYSLNGYTF. The chain recombines TRBV6-5 with TRBJ1-2; D unresolved. V was cut by 0 bases and J by 6 bases, with 5 bases left in between. Germline loops: CDR1 MNHEY, CDR2 SVGAGI. The CDR3 has 12 residues.

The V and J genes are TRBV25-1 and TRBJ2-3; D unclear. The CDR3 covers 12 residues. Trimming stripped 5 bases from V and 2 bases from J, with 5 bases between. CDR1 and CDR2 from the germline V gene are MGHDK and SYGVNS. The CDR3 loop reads CASSTATDTQYF. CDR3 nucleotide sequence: TGTGCCAGCAGTACAGCCACAGATACGCAGTATTTT.

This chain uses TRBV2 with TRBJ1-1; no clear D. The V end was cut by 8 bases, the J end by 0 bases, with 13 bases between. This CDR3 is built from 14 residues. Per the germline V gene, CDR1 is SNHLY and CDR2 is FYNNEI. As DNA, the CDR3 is TGTGCCAGCCGCCCCGACGGACTGAACACTGAAGCTTTCTTT. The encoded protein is CASRPDGLNTEAFF. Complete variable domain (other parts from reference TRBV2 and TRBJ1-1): EPEVTQTPSHQVTQMGQEVILRCVPISNHLYFYWYRQILGQKVEFLVSFYNNEISEKSEIFDDQFSVERPDGSNFTLKIRSTKLEDSAMYFCASRPDGLNTEAFFGQGTRLTVV.

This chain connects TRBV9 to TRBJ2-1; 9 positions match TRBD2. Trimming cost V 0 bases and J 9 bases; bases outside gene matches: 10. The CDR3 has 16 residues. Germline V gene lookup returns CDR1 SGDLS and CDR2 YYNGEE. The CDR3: CASSVAGGGANSEQFF. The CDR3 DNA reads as TGTGCCAGCAGCGTAGCAGGCGGGGGGGCCAACAGTGAGCAGTTCTTC.

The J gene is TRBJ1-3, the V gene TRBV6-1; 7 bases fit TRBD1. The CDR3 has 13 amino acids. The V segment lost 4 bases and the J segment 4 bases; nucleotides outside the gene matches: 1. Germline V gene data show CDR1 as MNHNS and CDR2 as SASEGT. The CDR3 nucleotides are TGTGCCAGCAGTGCGGACAGGGGAAACACCATATATTTT. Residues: CASSADRGNTIYF.

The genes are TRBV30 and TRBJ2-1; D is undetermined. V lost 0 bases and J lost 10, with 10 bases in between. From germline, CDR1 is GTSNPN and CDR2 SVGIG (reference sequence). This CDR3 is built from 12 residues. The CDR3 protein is CAWSVSVFEQFF. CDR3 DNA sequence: TGTGCCTGGAGTGTAAGTGTATTCGAGCAGTTCTTC.

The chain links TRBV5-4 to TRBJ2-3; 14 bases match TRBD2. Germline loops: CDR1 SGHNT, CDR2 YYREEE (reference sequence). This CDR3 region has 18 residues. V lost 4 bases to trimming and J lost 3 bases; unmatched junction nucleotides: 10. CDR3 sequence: CASSIFRLAGGLTDTQYF. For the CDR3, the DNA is TGTGCCAGCAGCATTTTTCGACTAGCGGGGGGGCTGACAGATACGCAGTATTTT.

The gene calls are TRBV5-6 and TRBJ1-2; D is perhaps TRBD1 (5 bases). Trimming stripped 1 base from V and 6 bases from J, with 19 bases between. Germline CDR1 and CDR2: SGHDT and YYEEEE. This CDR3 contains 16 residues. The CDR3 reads CASSLSVSGRGNGYTF. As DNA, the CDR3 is TGTGCCAGCAGCTTGTCCGTTTCCGGGAGGGGAAATGGCTACACCTTC.